These T cell receptor beta chains were read from a single sample in a study of regulatory T cells in long-lasting Graves disease. TCRdb redid the calling of the multiplex PCR reads with MiXCR, one entry per CDR3 protein. The data contain some 300,000 distinct CDR3 sequences, 20% to 25% of them singletons. The starting material was peripheral blood mononuclear cells (PBMCs), obtained when the disease was refractory, from a patient treated with antithyroid drugs. These receptors all come from a female donor with Graves disease. The CDR3 runs from the conserved cysteine through the conserved F or W. D genes are given only for firm matches. Clone size is not always given. Where it is, it says once, few, many or a class for expanded clones.

j_call	d_call	clone_size	v_call	cdr3_aa	cdr3_nt
TRBJ1-1	TRBD1	many	TRBV27	CASSAQGPNTEAFF	TGTGCCAGCAGTGCACAGGGGCCGAACACTGAAGCTTTCTTT
TRBJ2-7	TRBD2	few	TRBV3-1	CASSTLGLAGVDEQYF	TGTGCCAGCAGCACCCTTGGGTTAGCGGGAGTTGACGAGCAGTACTTC
TRBJ1-6	.	.	TRBV3-1	CASSQEGEGYSPLHF	TGTGCCAGCAGCCAAGAGGGCGAGGGATATTCACCCCTCCACTTT
TRBJ2-1	.	few	TRBV11-2	CASSLGGPRYNEQFF	TGTGCCAGCAGCTTAGGGGGGCCCCGTTACAATGAGCAGTTCTTC
TRBJ2-7	.	many	TRBV7-8	CASSLWDSSEQYF	TGTGCCAGCAGCTTATGGGACTCCTCCGAGCAGTACTTC
TRBJ2-2	.	.	TRBV5-1	CASSLVGENTGELFF	TGCGCCAGCAGCTTGGTCGGCGAGAACACCGGGGAGCTGTTTTTT
TRBJ1-2	.	many	TRBV6-5	CASSSQGGGYTF	TGTGCCAGCAGTTCACAGGGTGGTGGCTACACCTTC
TRBJ2-7	TRBD1	many	TRBV9	CASSVAPGQGYEQYF	TGTGCCAGCAGCGTAGCACCGGGACAGGGCTACGAGCAGTACTTC
TRBJ2-5	.	.	TRBV7-8	CASSLDASSDYQETQYF	TGTGCCAGCAGCTTAGATGCTTCTAGCGACTACCAAGAGACCCAGTACTTC
TRBJ2-5	.	many	TRBV7-2	CASSLPPRETQYF	TGTGCCAGCAGCTTACCCCCGCGGGAGACCCAGTACTTC
TRBJ2-5	TRBD1	many	TRBV3-1	CASSQGPRSRTGVQETQYF	TGTGCCAGCAGCCAAGGGCCCCGGAGTAGGACAGGCGTCCAAGAGACCCAGTACTTC
TRBJ1-5	TRBD1	few	TRBV10-3	CAIGGQVNQPQHF	TGTGCCATCGGGGGACAGGTCAATCAGCCCCAGCATTTT
TRBJ2-5	.	many	TRBV29-1	CSVDRGGRETQYF	TGCAGCGTTGATCGAGGGGGTCGGGAGACCCAGTACTTC
TRBJ1-6	.	few	TRBV30	CAWSIRSSYNSPLHF	TGTGCCTGGAGTATTAGGAGCTCCTATAATTCACCCCTCCACTTT
TRBJ1-1	.	many	TRBV12-3/TRBV12-4	CASSLNLFTEAFF	TGTGCCAGCAGTTTAAACTTGTTCACTGAAGCTTTCTTT